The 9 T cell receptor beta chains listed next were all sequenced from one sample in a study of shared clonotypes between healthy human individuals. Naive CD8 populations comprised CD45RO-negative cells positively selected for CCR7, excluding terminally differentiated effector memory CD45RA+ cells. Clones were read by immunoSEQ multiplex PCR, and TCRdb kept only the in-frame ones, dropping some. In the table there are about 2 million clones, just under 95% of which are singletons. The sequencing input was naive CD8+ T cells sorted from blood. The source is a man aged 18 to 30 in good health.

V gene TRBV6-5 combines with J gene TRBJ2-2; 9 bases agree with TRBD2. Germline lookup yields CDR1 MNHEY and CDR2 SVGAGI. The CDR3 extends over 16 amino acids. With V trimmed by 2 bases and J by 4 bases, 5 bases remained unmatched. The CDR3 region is CASSYGLAGTTGELFF. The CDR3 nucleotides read TGTGCCAGCAGTTACGGGCTAGCGGGGACCACCGGGGAGCTGTTTTTT.

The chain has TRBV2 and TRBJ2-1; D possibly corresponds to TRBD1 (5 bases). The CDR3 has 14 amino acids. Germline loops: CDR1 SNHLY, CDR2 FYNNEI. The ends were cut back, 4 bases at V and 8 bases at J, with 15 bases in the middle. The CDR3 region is CASSVGRASDEQFF. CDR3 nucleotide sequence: TGTGCCAGCAGTGTTGGCAGGGCTAGTGATGAGCAGTTCTTC.

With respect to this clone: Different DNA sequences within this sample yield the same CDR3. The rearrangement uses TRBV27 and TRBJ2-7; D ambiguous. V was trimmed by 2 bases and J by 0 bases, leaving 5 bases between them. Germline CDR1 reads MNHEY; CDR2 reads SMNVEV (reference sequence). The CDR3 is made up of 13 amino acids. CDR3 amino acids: CASSLRVSYEQYF. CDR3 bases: TGTGCCAGCAGTTTAAGGGTCTCCTACGAGCAGTACTTC.

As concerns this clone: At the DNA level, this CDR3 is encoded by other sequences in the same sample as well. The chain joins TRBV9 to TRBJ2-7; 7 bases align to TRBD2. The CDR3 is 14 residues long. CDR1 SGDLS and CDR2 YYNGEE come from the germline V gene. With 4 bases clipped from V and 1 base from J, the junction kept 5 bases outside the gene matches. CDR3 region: CASSLGGRSYEQYF. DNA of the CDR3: TGTGCCAGCAGCCTGGGGGGGAGATCCTACGAGCAGTACTTC.

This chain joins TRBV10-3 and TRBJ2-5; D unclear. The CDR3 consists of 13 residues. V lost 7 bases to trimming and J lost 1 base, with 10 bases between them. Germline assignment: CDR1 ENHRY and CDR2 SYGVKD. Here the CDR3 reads CAITSGPQETQYF. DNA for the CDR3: TGTGCCATCACCTCCGGGCCCCAAGAGACCCAGTACTTC.

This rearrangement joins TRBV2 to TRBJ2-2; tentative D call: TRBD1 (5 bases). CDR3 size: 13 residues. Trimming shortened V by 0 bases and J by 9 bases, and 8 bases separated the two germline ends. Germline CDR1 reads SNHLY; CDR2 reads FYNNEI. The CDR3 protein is CASSEARVWELFF. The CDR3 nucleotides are TGTGCCAGCAGTGAAGCCAGGGTGTGGGAGCTGTTTTTT.

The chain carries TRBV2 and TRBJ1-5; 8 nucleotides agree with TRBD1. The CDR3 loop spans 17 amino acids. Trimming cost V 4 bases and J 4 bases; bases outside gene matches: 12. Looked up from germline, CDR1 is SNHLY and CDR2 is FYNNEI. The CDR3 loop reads CASSGRTGSMGNQPQHF. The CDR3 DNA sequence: TGTGCCAGCAGTGGTCGGACAGGGAGTATGGGGAATCAGCCCCAGCATTTT.

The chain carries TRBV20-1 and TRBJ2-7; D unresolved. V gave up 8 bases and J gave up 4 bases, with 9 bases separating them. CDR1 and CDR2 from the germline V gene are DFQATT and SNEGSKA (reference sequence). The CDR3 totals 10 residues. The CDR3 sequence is CSPLKYEQYF. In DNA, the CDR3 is TGCAGTCCCCTCAAATACGAGCAGTACTTC.

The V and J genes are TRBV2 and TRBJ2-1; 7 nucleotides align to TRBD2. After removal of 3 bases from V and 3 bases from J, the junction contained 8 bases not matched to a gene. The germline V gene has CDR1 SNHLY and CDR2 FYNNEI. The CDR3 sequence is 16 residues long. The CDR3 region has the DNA TGTGCCAGCAGTGATGACCGGGACTACCTCTACAATGAGCAGTTCTTC. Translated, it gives CASSDDRDYLYNEQFF.